This is a list of T cell receptor beta chains from one sample in a study of OX40 agonist ivuxolimab in advanced cancers. Clones were read by immunoSEQ multiplex PCR, and TCRdb kept only the in-frame ones, dropping some. The table includes under 85,000 clones, roughly 88% detected once. Sequenced here: CD4+ or CD8+ T cells sorted from blood, sampled in a trial of the OX40 agonist ivuxolimab. The receptors shown here come from an adult with an advanced solid tumor such as melanoma, head and neck, liver or kidney cancer. The CDR3 runs from the conserved cysteine through the conserved F or W. The D gene is left open where the match is weak. Clone sizes are given selectively: once, few, many, or a class where the clone is expanded.

j_call	cdr3_length	clone_size	d_call	v_call	cdr3_nt	cdr3_aa
TRBJ2-7	15	NA	TRBD1	TRBV19	TGTGCCAGTAGTGGTTCCGGGACAGGGCCGCATGAGCAGTACTTC	CASSGSGTGPHEQYF
TRBJ2-3	16	NA	TRBD2	TRBV15	TGTGCCACCAGCGTTGGACTAGCGGGAGGGGGAGATACGCAGTATTTT	CATSVGLAGGGDTQYF
TRBJ1-1	13	NA	NA	TRBV2	TGTGCCAGCAGGTCACAGGGAGGGACTGAAGCTTTCTTT	CASRSQGGTEAFF
TRBJ1-5	15	NA	NA	TRBV5-8	TGTGCCAGCAGCCCAGAAACAGGAGACGCTCAGCCCCAGCATTTT	CASSPETGDAQPQHF
TRBJ2-5	15	NA	TRBD2	TRBV7-3	TGTGCCAGCAGCTCCGGGACTAGCGGCCAAGAGACCCAGTACTTC	CASSSGTSGQETQYF
TRBJ1-1	14	once	NA	TRBV5-1	TGCGCCAGCAGCTTGGCCCGCGTGAACACTGAAGCTTTCTTT	CASSLARVNTEAFF
TRBJ2-5	14	NA	TRBD1	TRBV5-1	TGCGCCAGCAGCTTGACAGGGGGAAGAGAGACCCAGTACTTC	CASSLTGGRETQYF
TRBJ2-7	14	NA	NA	TRBV27	TGTGCCAGCAGCTCAGGAGGGGGCTCCTACGAGCAGTACTTC	CASSSGGGSYEQYF
TRBJ2-7	15	NA	NA	TRBV18	TGTGCCAGCTCACCACCAGCCAGGGAACGAAGCGAGCAGTACTTC	CASSPPARERSEQYF
TRBJ1-2	12	few	NA	TRBV7-9	TGTGCCAGCAGCTGGGAAGACTATGGCTACACCTTC	CASSWEDYGYTF
TRBJ2-2	22	NA	TRBD2	TRBV9	TGTGCCAGCAGCGTAGCTACCTCGGGGTATTATGGCGGGAGGGCCCGGGCCGGGGAGCTGTTTTTT	CASSVATSGYYGGRARAGELFF
TRBJ2-5	15	NA	NA	TRBV11-1	TGTGCCAGCAGCTTATCCGCCGCCGGGCAAGGGACCCAGTACTTC	CASSLSAAGQGTQYF
TRBJ1-2	13	NA	NA	TRBV6-1	TGTGCCAGCATGACCGGGACGGCGTATGGCTACACCTTC	CASMTGTAYGYTF
TRBJ1-5	14	NA	TRBD1	TRBV10-3	TGTGCCATCAGTGAGACAGGGGGGGATCAGCCCCAGCATTTT	CAISETGGDQPQHF
TRBJ2-1	17	NA	NA	TRBV5-1	TGCGCCAGCAGCCGAACACTAGCAGGTGGATCCTACAATGAGCAGTTCTTC	CASSRTLAGGSYNEQFF
TRBJ1-3	18	NA	TRBD1	TRBV11-2	TGTGCCAGCAGCTCATTGCTCCCGACAGGGGGCGCCGGAAACACCATATATTTT	CASSSLLPTGGAGNTIYF
TRBJ2-2	17	NA	TRBD2	TRBV5-4	TGTGCCAGCGGAAAGAAAGGACTAGCGGGAGAGACCGGGGAGCTGTTTTTT	CASGKKGLAGETGELFF
TRBJ2-7	18	NA	TRBD1	TRBV18	TGTGCCAGCTCACTATACAGCGGTGGGACAGGGATAAAGTACGAGCAGTACTTC	CASSLYSGGTGIKYEQYF
TRBJ2-3	12	NA	NA	TRBV5-6	TGTGCCAGCAGCTTACCCTCCGATACGCAGTATTTT	CASSLPSDTQYF
TRBJ2-7	16	NA	NA	TRBV9	TGTGCCAGCAGCGTAGCGAGAGAGCCTAGCTCCTACGAGCAGTACTTC	CASSVAREPSSYEQYF
TRBJ2-3	16	NA	TRBD2	TRBV29-1	TGCAGCGTTGGGACTAGCGGGAGGGCCGGAACAGATACGCAGTATTTT	CSVGTSGRAGTDTQYF
TRBJ1-4	15	NA	TRBD1	TRBV7-2	TGTGCCAGCAGCGTAGACAGGGAATCTAATGAAAAACTGTTTTTT	CASSVDRESNEKLFF
TRBJ2-1	16	NA	TRBD2	TRBV5-4	TGTGCCAGCAGCTTGGAAAGGGGGACTAGAGACAATGAGCAGTTCTTC	CASSLERGTRDNEQFF
TRBJ2-7	9	NA	NA	TRBV6-4	TGTGCCAGCACGAGCGAGCAGTACTTC	CASTSEQYF
TRBJ2-5	14	NA	TRBD1	TRBV5-1	TGCGCCAGCAGCACTGGACAGGATGCGGAGACCCAGTACTTC	CASSTGQDAETQYF
TRBJ2-1	14	NA	NA	TRBV30	TGTGCCTGGAGTATTCGGAGCTCCTACAATGAGCAGTTCTTC	CAWSIRSSYNEQFF
TRBJ2-7	16	NA	NA	TRBV5-1	TGCGCCAGCAGCTTGGGGAATACAGGGTTTTCCTACGAGCAGTACTTC	CASSLGNTGFSYEQYF
TRBJ1-2	13	NA	TRBD1	TRBV7-9	TGTGCCAGCAGCGGACAGGGGGCGCCTGGCTACACCTTC	CASSGQGAPGYTF